The next 6 T cell receptor beta chains were all read from a single sample in a study of blood T cell repertoires in COVID-19. Here immunoSEQ multiplex PCR was the method, and the copy in TCRdb shows in-frame clones only, minus some. The table includes around 300,000 clones, 86% detected once. Sequencing was performed on peripheral blood. Receptor source: a woman under 40 with active or convalescent COVID-19.

A few counts support this clone. The CDR3 sequence: CASSLVVDTEAFF. The CDR3 nucleotides are TGTGCCAGCAGCTTAGTAGTGGACACTGAAGCTTTCTTT. This chain links TRBV11-1 with TRBJ1-1; D is ambiguous. The germline V and J ends were trimmed by 1 base and 3 bases, with 6 bases remaining between them. The CDR3 is 13 amino acids. The V gene's germline CDR1 is SGHAT and CDR2 FQDESV (reference sequence).

The rearrangement joins TRBV28 to TRBJ2-7; 8 nucleotides align to TRBD2. This CDR3 region has 14 residues. The J segment lost 2 bases and the V segment lost 6 bases, leaving 6 bases of the junction unmatched. CDR1 and CDR2 (germline): MDHEN, SYDVKM. In DNA form, the CDR3 reads TGTGCCAGCAGGTCGGGAGCGGGGGCCTACGAGCAGTACTTC. This sequence encodes CASRSGAGAYEQYF.

The rearrangement links TRBV6-2 or TRBV6-3 to TRBJ1-5; D might be TRBD1 (5 bases). The germline V and J ends were trimmed by 4 bases and 9 bases, with 10 bases remaining between them. CDR3 size: 12 residues. The germline V gene encodes CDR1 MNHEY and CDR2 SVGEGT. This CDR3 reads CASSSSGGPQHF. CDR3 DNA sequence: TGTGCCAGCAGTTCTTCCGGGGGGCCCCAGCATTTT.

J is TRBJ1-1 and V is TRBV6-1; D gene ambiguous. The CDR3 extends over 15 amino acids. Trimming left V 2 bases short and J 6 bases short, with 16 bases between. Germline lookup yields CDR1 MNHNS and CDR2 SASEGT. The CDR3 spells CASSEPLSFIPEAFF. The CDR3 nucleotides read TGTGCCAGCAGTGAACCCCTCTCTTTTATTCCTGAAGCTTTCTTT.

The V and J genes are TRBV30 and TRBJ1-3; D is unclear. Per germline, CDR1 GTSNPN and CDR2 SVGIG (reference sequence). The CDR3 spans 13 residues. V was cut by 6 bases and J by 0 bases, with 9 bases left in between. CDR3 DNA sequence: TGTGCCTGTGTGGAGGACTCTGGAAACACCATATATTTT. It codes for CACVEDSGNTIYF.

The chain combines TRBV24-1 with TRBJ1-5, with 8 bases fitting TRBD1. The CDR3 is made up of 15 amino acids. Germline CDR1 KGHDR, CDR2 SFDVKD. Trimming cost V 10 bases and J 3 bases; bases outside gene matches: 10. CDR3 sequence reads: CATSPGQGYNQPQHF. DNA of the CDR3: TGTGCCACGTCTCCTGGACAGGGATACAATCAGCCCCAGCATTTT.